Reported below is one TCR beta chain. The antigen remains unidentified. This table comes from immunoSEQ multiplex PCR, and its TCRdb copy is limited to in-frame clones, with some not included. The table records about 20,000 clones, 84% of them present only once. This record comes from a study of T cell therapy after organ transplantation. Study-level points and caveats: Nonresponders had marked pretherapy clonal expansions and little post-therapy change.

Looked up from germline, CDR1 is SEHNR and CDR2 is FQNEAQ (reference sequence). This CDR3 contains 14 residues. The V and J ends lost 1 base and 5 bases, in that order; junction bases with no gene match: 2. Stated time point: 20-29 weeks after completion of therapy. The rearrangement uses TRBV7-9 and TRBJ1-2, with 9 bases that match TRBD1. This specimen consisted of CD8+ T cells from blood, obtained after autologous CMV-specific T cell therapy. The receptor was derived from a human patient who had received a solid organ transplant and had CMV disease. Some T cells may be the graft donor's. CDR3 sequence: CASSLDRGLYGYTF. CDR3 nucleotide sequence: TGTGCCAGCAGCTTAGACAGGGGGCTGTATGGCTACACCTTC.